Shown below are 11 T cell receptor beta chains from a single sample sequenced in a study of cytomegalovirus exposure and HLA in healthy donors. It was with 60 Vbeta and 13 Jbeta primers that the PCR ran. The data were produced by immunoSEQ multiplex PCR, yet TCRdb's version contains in-frame clones alone and is incomplete. In the table there are around 180,000 clones, around 90% of which are singletons. The source material was PBMCs. These receptor sequences come from a young woman in good health and CMV-seronegative.

This chain uses TRBV28 with TRBJ2-7, with D possibly being TRBD1 (6 bases). This CDR3 is 17 amino acids long. In germline, CDR1 is MDHEN, CDR2 SYDVKM. V lost 5 bases to trimming and J lost 3 bases, with 23 bases between them. Here the CDR3 DNA reads TGTGCCAGCAGTCCCTACCCCCTGGACAGCGAAGACTACGAGCAGTACTTC. Translated, it gives CASSPYPLDSEDYEQYF.

V and J are TRBV21-1 and TRBJ2-3; the table assigns TRBD2, which was not confirmed against the DNA. TRBV21-1 has pseudogene status. The CDR3 consists of 16 residues. The CDR3 protein is CASSKGRGRSTDTQYF. CDR3 nucleotides: TGTGCCAGCAGCAAAGGGCGGGGGAGAAGCACAGATACGCAGTATTTT.

In this sample, this clone turned up a few times. The chain has TRBV19 and TRBJ1-1; a possible D gene is TRBD1 (6 bases). This CDR3 has 18 residues. CDR1 LNHDA and CDR2 SQIVND come from the germline V gene (reference sequence). V lost 3 bases, J lost 4 bases, and 24 bases lay in between. The CDR3 nucleotides read TGTGCCAGTAGTATCGGGTCGGGGGGGCCGCTGGGTCCCACTGAAGCTTTCTTT. This codes for CASSIGSGGPLGPTEAFF.

CDR3 residues: CASSPTGESYNEQFF. For the CDR3, the DNA is TGTGCCAGCAGCCCCACCGGAGAGTCCTACAATGAGCAGTTCTTC. The chain carries TRBV9 and TRBJ2-1; no firm D call. The CDR3 sequence is 15 residues long. The germline V gene encodes CDR1 SGDLS and CDR2 YYNGEE. Trimming took 4 bases from V and 1 from J, leaving 12 bases between them.

The gene calls are TRBV7-9 and TRBJ1-5, with D maybe TRBD1 (5 bases). The CDR3 sequence is 14 residues long. Trimming cost V 3 bases and J 2 bases, with 8 bases left between them. Germline V gene data show CDR1 as SEHNR and CDR2 as FQNEAQ (reference sequence). The CDR3 bases are TGTGCCAGCAGCTTCGAGACAGGCAATCAGCCCCAGCATTTT. Translating gives CASSFETGNQPQHF.

The chain combines TRBV19 with TRBJ2-3; 7 bases fit TRBD1. The trim removed 9 bases at V and 4 bases at J, leaving 13 bases unmatched. Germline V gene lookup returns CDR1 LNHDA and CDR2 SQIVND (reference sequence). This CDR3 has 15 residues. The CDR3 loop is CASTNEPQGADTQYF. CDR3 bases: TGTGCCAGCACCAATGAACCCCAGGGGGCAGATACGCAGTATTTT.

The V gene is TRBV7-9, the J gene TRBJ2-7; D may be TRBD1 (5 bases). Trimming stripped 3 bases from V and 0 bases from J, with 15 bases between. The CDR3 sequence is 16 residues long. Germline V CDR1 and CDR2: SEHNR, FQNEAQ (reference sequence). CDR3 DNA: TGTGCCAGCAGCTTCCCCGAGACAGCACCCTCCTACGAGCAGTACTTC. Translation gives CASSFPETAPSYEQYF. Looking up the rest from reference TRBV7-9 and TRBJ2-7 gives the full variable domain: DTGVSQNPRHKITKRGQNVTFRCDPISEHNRLYWYRQTLGQGPEFLTYFQNEAQLEKSRLLSDRFSAERPKGSFSTLEIQRTEQGDSAMYLCASSFPETAPSYEQYFGPGTRLTVT.

This chain joins TRBV29-1 and TRBJ1-1; no firm D call. This CDR3 is 11 amino acids long. Trimming shortened V by 6 bases and J by 2 bases, and 7 bases separated the two germline ends. Germline values: CDR1 SQVTM, CDR2 ANQGSEA. CDR3 amino acids: CSVLANTEAFF. In DNA, the CDR3 is TGCAGCGTCCTAGCTAACACTGAAGCTTTCTTT.

The chain employs TRBV5-6 and TRBJ2-7, with 9 bases fitting TRBD1. The CDR3 runs to 15 residues. The V segment lost 7 bases and the J segment 3 bases; nucleotides outside the gene matches: 11. The germline gives CDR1 SGHDT, CDR2 YYEEEE. For the CDR3, the DNA is TGTGCCAGCGGATTCCGGGACAGGGTATACTACGAGCAGTACTTC. This codes for CASGFRDRVYYEQYF.

The chain recombines TRBV10-1 with TRBJ2-3; D unresolved. The germline V gene has CDR1 WNHNN and CDR2 SYGVQD (reference sequence). Trimming shortened V by 4 bases and J by 4 bases, and 6 bases separated the two germline ends. The CDR3 sequence is 12 residues long. The CDR3 region is CASSASSDTQYF. CDR3 DNA sequence: TGCGCCAGCAGTGCGAGCTCAGATACGCAGTATTTT.

The V call is TRBV4-3, the J call TRBJ2-1; D not certain. CDR1 and CDR2 (germline): LGHNA, YSLEER. V shed 0 bases and J shed 1 base, with 4 bases lying between them. The CDR3 sequence is 14 residues long. The CDR3 protein is CASSQDGSYNEQFF. CDR3 DNA sequence: TGCGCCAGCAGCCAAGACGGTTCCTACAATGAGCAGTTCTTC.